What follows is one T cell receptor beta chain and its context. The data were taken from a study of T cell changes during pregnancy in multiple sclerosis. Clones were sequenced by immunoSEQ multiplex PCR, and TCRdb holds only the in-frame ones, with some missing. The table lists about 40,000 clones, about 90% of them singletons, with roughly 1.2% in the top ten. V was pared by 6 bases and J by 5 bases, with 7 bases of the junction left unmatched. The germline gives CDR1 MDHEN, CDR2 SYDVKM. The CDR3 covers 15 residues. This TCR was recovered from a female donor with multiple sclerosis, enrolled in a pregnancy study. The sample here was CD4+ T cells from peripheral blood mononuclear cells, taken before pregnancy. The gene calls are TRBV28 and TRBJ1-5; 10 bases line up with TRBD1. CDR3 amino acids: CASRRTGTGDQPQHF. The CDR3 nucleotides read TGTGCCAGCAGACGGACCGGGACAGGGGATCAGCCCCAGCATTTT.